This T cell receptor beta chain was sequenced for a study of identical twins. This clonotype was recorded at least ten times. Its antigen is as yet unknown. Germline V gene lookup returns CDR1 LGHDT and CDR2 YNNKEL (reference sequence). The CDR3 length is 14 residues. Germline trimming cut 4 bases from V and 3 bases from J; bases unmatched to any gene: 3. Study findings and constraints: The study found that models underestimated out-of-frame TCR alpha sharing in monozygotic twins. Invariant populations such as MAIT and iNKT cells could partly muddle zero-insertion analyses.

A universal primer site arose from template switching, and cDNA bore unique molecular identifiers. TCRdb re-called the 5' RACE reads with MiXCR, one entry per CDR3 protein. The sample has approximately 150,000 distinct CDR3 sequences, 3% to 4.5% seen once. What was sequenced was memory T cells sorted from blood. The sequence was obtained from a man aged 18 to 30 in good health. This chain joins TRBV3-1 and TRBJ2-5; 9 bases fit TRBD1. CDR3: CASSLWTGEETQYF. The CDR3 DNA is TGTGCCAGCAGCCTTTGGACAGGGGAAGAGACCCAGTACTTC.